This entry lists 25 T cell receptor beta chains sequenced from one sample in a study of T cells in Graves' hyperthyroidism and ophthalmopathy. Amplification yielded TCR beta CDR3 regions, with RNA transcripts as the source. TCR CDR3 regions were first amplified by RT-PCR with HTBI primers. MiXCR, applied by TCRdb to the multiplex PCR reads, yields one record per CDR3 protein. The sample contains some 400,000 distinct CDR3 sequences, approximately 15% of which appear only once. Specimen: blood. The receptors come from a woman aged 55-70 years with Graves' hyperthyroidism.

This clonotype was detected many times. The V and J genes are TRBV29-1 and TRBJ1-1, with D possibly being TRBD1 (6 bases). Germline CDR1 reads SQVTM; CDR2 reads ANQGSEA. Trimming took 7 bases from V and 4 from J, leaving 16 bases between them. The CDR3 extends over 13 amino acids. CDR3: CSALGEGGTEAFF. CDR3 sequence (DNA): TGCAGCGCTTTGGGCGAGGGGGGCACTGAAGCTTTCTTT.

This clonotype was found many times. The chain is built from TRBV5-5 and TRBJ2-7, with D possibly being TRBD2 (6 bases). The V end lost 0 bases, the J end lost 3 bases, and 13 bases lay between the germline ends. Per germline, CDR1 SGHKS and CDR2 YYEKEE (reference sequence). The CDR3 runs to 15 residues. The CDR3 spells CASSLGLAEGYEQYF. The CDR3 coding sequence is TGTGCCAGCAGCTTGGGATTAGCGGAGGGCTACGAGCAGTACTTC.

The genes are TRBV6-1 and TRBJ2-6; weak D call: TRBD1 (5 bases). This CDR3 is built from 14 residues. The V end lost 9 bases, the J end lost 0 bases, and 9 bases lay between the germline ends. From germline, CDR1 is MNHNS and CDR2 SASEGT. The CDR3 protein is CASAGSSGANVLTF. The CDR3 DNA is TGTGCCAGTGCAGGGTCCTCTGGGGCCAACGTCCTGACTTTC.

This clonotype was seen more than once but under ten times. V gene TRBV10-3 combines with J gene TRBJ2-3, with D perhaps matching TRBD2 (5 bases). This CDR3 is built from 13 residues. Germline CDR1 is ENHRY and CDR2 is SYGVKD. V was cut by 7 bases and J by 0 bases, with 8 bases left in between. The DNA for the CDR3 is TGTGCCATCAAGGGCGGGAGCACAGATACGCAGTATTTT. As protein: CAIKGGSTDTQYF.

The chain carries TRBV6-6 and TRBJ2-1; tentatively, D is TRBD2 (6 bases). V was cut by 2 bases and J by 6 bases, with 14 bases left in between. This CDR3 has 15 amino acids. Germline V gene lookup returns CDR1 MNHNY and CDR2 SVGAGI (reference sequence). This CDR3 is CASSYTRPGGNEQFF. The CDR3 nucleotides read TGTGCCAGCAGTTACACTCGGCCCGGGGGCAATGAGCAGTTCTTC.

In its sample, this clonotype was seen many times. This chain uses TRBV6-1 with TRBJ1-2; D may be TRBD1 (5 bases). The CDR3 is 12 amino acids. The V gene's germline CDR1 is MNHNS and CDR2 SASEGT. Trimming removed 8 bases at V and 4 bases at J, with 11 bases between. CDR3 DNA sequence: TGTGCCAGCGGAAACGGGGCCTATGGCTACACCTTC. Protein: CASGNGAYGYTF.

This clonotype was observed many times. The CDR3 reads CASSGTPGPTYEQYF. DNA for the CDR3: TGTGCCAGTAGTGGGACTCCGGGACCGACGTACGAGCAGTACTTC. J is TRBJ2-7 and V is TRBV19; maybe TRBD2 (6 bases). Germline loops: CDR1 LNHDA, CDR2 SQIVND (reference sequence). The V gene lost 5 bases and the J gene lost 4 bases, with 18 bases spanning the gap. CDR3 length: 15 residues.

This clonotype has a handful of counts. The CDR3 region has the DNA TGCAGTGCTAGAGACAACGACAGGGGGCCGGGGGAAAAACTGTTTTTT. It is translated as CSARDNDRGPGEKLFF. The V and J genes are TRBV20-1 and TRBJ1-4; 10 bases map to TRBD1. Germline CDR1 reads DFQATT; CDR2 reads SNEGSKA (reference sequence). V was clipped by 0 bases and J by 8 bases; unmatched bases: 9. This CDR3 is built from 16 residues.

This clonotype came up many times. The chain has TRBV6-1 and TRBJ1-1, with D perhaps TRBD1 (5 bases). Germline CDR1 MNHNS, CDR2 SASEGT. Trimming shortened V by 5 bases and J by 4 bases, and 14 bases separated the two germline ends. This CDR3 is 14 amino acids long. In nucleotides, the CDR3 is TGTGCCAGCAGTCGACAGACGCCGGGCACTGAAGCTTTCTTT. Amino acid sequence: CASSRQTPGTEAFF.

The table lists this clonotype with many counts. This sequence joins TRBV5-1 and TRBJ1-2, with D unresolved. The CDR3 extends over 13 amino acids. CDR1 and CDR2 from the germline V gene are SGHRS and YFSETQ. V lost 4 bases and J lost 4, with 11 bases in between. CDR3 coding DNA: TGCGCCAGCAGCCTGGAGGGAGCCTATGGCTACACCTTC. It yields the protein CASSLEGAYGYTF.

At least ten counts were recorded for this clonotype. The chain carries TRBV2 and TRBJ2-1; 10 nucleotides agree with TRBD2. The CDR3 runs to 20 residues. The V gene's germline CDR1 is SNHLY and CDR2 FYNNEI. Trimming took 2 bases from V and 3 from J; bases not matched to a gene: 16. The CDR3 loop is CASSELAGLAGASIYNEQFF. The CDR3 region has the DNA TGTGCCAGCAGTGAACTCGCCGGGCTAGCGGGAGCCTCGATCTACAATGAGCAGTTCTTC.

This clonotype was recorded many times. This rearrangement joins TRBV20-1 to TRBJ2-7, with 9 nucleotides matching TRBD2. CDR3 length: 15 amino acids. Germline V gives CDR1 DFQATT, CDR2 SNEGSKA (reference sequence). With 4 bases clipped from V and 1 base from J, the junction kept 8 bases outside the gene matches. CDR3 sequence: CSATPLAGQSYEQYF. Written as DNA, the CDR3 is TGCAGTGCTACTCCCCTAGCGGGACAATCCTACGAGCAGTACTTC.

The sample holds many counts of this clonotype. The CDR3 sequence is CASTRGASGRSPETQYF. The CDR3 coding sequence is TGTGCCAGCACCCGAGGGGCTAGCGGGAGGTCCCCAGAGACCCAGTACTTC. This chain joins TRBV6-1 and TRBJ2-5, with TRBD2 matching over 11 bases. Germline trimming cut 7 bases from V and 4 bases from J; bases unmatched to any gene: 14. This CDR3 spans 17 amino acids. Germline CDR1 reads MNHNS; CDR2 reads SASEGT.

There are many counts of this clonotype. The V gene is TRBV6-2 or TRBV6-3, the J gene TRBJ2-7, with 9 positions matching TRBD2. The germline CDR1 and CDR2 sequences are MNHEY and SVGEGT. V lost 2 bases, J lost 4 bases, and 6 bases stayed unmatched. CDR3 size: 15 residues. The CDR3, as DNA: TGTGCCAGCAGTTACGGACTAGCGTTTCCTTACGAGCAGTACTTC. This translates into CASSYGLAFPYEQYF.

The rearrangement links TRBV6-1 to TRBJ2-5, with a weak D call TRBD2 (5 bases). The germline V gene encodes CDR1 MNHNS and CDR2 SASEGT. Trimming stripped 7 bases from V and 5 bases from J, with 8 bases between. This CDR3 has 11 residues. The CDR3 loop is CASMRRETQYF. CDR3 nucleotide sequence: TGTGCCAGCATGAGGAGGGAGACCCAGTACTTC.

The V call is TRBV28, the J call TRBJ2-7; no clear D. The CDR3 length is 14 residues. Germline V gives CDR1 MDHEN, CDR2 SYDVKM. Trimming removed 6 bases from V and 0 bases from J, with 12 bases in between. The CDR3 protein is CASRGTTSSYEQYF. The CDR3 DNA is TGTGCCAGCAGGGGAACGACGAGCTCCTACGAGCAGTACTTC.

In its sample, this clonotype was seen many times. The rearrangement uses TRBV18 and TRBJ1-5, with D tentatively TRBD1 (6 bases). The CDR3 covers 13 residues. V was shortened by 2 bases and J by 6 bases, with 8 bases between the two germline ends. Looked up from germline, CDR1 is KGHSH and CDR2 is LQKENI. CDR3 region: CASSPLGGQPQHF. For the CDR3, the DNA is TGTGCCAGCTCACCATTAGGGGGTCAGCCCCAGCATTTT.

This clonotype was seen repeatedly, ten times or more. J is TRBJ2-7 and V is TRBV9, with TRBD2 matching 7 bases. V shed 0 bases, J shed 4 bases, and the junction held 4 bases outside the gene matches. The germline V gene encodes CDR1 SGDLS and CDR2 YYNGEE. The CDR3 sequence is 14 residues long. The CDR3 nucleotides read TGTGCCAGCAGCGTAGGTGCGGGGGAGTACGAGCAGTACTTC. This translates into CASSVGAGEYEQYF.

In its sample, this clonotype was seen many times. The V and J genes are TRBV2 and TRBJ1-3; no firm D call. The V and J ends lost 5 bases and 2 bases respectively, with 7 bases between them. This CDR3 comprises 13 residues. Germline V gene sequence: CDR1 SNHLY, CDR2 FYNNEI. The CDR3 sequence is CASSRETGNTIYF. DNA for the CDR3: TGTGCCAGCAGTCGGGAAACTGGAAACACCATATATTTT.

This clonotype was detected ten times or more. The chain carries TRBV20-1 and TRBJ2-1; D is possibly TRBD2 (7 bases). This CDR3 comprises 17 residues. The V gene lost 4 bases and the J gene lost 2 bases, with 21 bases spanning the gap. Germline-derived CDR1 and CDR2 are DFQATT and SNEGSKA (reference sequence). In nucleotides, the CDR3 is TGCAGTGCTATAGGGGGGCGGGGGCAAGTACCCTACAATGAGCAGTTCTTC. This gives the protein CSAIGGRGQVPYNEQFF.

This chain uses TRBV7-9 with TRBJ1-3, with D perhaps matching TRBD1 (5 bases). The germline gives CDR1 SEHNR, CDR2 FQNEAQ (reference sequence). The CDR3 consists of 11 residues. Trimming cost V 3 bases and J 14 bases, with 11 bases left between them. The CDR3 DNA reads TGTGCCAGCAGCTTTACAGACAGCCTATATTTT. Translating gives CASSFTDSLYF. Filled out from reference TRBV7-9 and TRBJ1-3, the complete variable domain reads DTGVSQNPRHKITKRGQNVTFRCDPISEHNRLYWYRQTLGQGPEFLTYFQNEAQLEKSRLLSDRFSAERPKGSFSTLEIQRTEQGDSAMYLCASSFTDSLYFGEGSWLTVV.

This clonotype was recorded at least ten times. This chain joins TRBV10-3 and TRBJ2-3; D not resolved. This CDR3 region has 15 residues. Trimming removed 3 bases from V and 1 base from J, with 11 bases in between. From germline, CDR1 is ENHRY and CDR2 SYGVKD. The CDR3 protein is CAISEGNRRTDTQYF. The DNA of the CDR3 is TGTGCCATCAGTGAAGGAAACCGGCGCACAGATACGCAGTATTTT.

This chain joins TRBV6-1 and TRBJ1-2, with D possibly matching TRBD1 (6 bases). CDR3 size: 13 residues. Germline CDR1 and CDR2: MNHNS and SASEGT. Trimming shortened V by 4 bases and J by 3 bases, and 9 bases separated the two germline ends. In nucleotides, the CDR3 is TGTGCCAGCAGTGCACAGGGTTACTATGGCTACACCTTC. Translation: CASSAQGYYGYTF.

DNA for the CDR3: TGTGCCAGCAGCGTAGGGAAGGGGCTGGGGGACGTAGAGCAGTACTTC. Protein product: CASSVGKGLGDVEQYF. The chain couples TRBV9 to TRBJ2-7; D tentatively fits TRBD1 or TRBD2 (5 bases each). Deletions cut 0 bases from V and 7 bases from J, with 20 bases between. CDR3 length: 16 residues. Germline lookup yields CDR1 SGDLS and CDR2 YYNGEE.

V is TRBV24-1 and J is TRBJ2-5, with D hard to call. CDR1 and CDR2 (germline): KGHDR, SFDVKD. V lost 5 bases to trimming and J lost 5 bases, with 8 bases between them. The CDR3 length is 12 residues. CDR3 in DNA: TGTGCCACCAGTGGGGCCCCGGAGACCCAGTACTTC. This encodes CATSGAPETQYF.